Below, one TCR beta chain is given with its context. What it recognizes is unknown. The PCR contained 60 Vbeta and 13 Jbeta primers. Assay used: immunoSEQ multiplex PCR; TCRdb lists only in-frame clones, some missing. The sample totals approximately 150,000 clones. Germline CDR1 is MDHEN and CDR2 is SYDVKM. This CDR3 comprises 16 residues. J lost 6 bases, V lost 4 bases, and 12 bases had no gene match. The data originate from a study of cytomegalovirus exposure and HLA in healthy donors. Study-level points and caveats: The presence/absence work took it that sequencing depth was about the same across donors. There were fewer than 200 TCR beta chains listed as cytomegalovirus-associated. The majority of CMV-associated TCR beta chains were reported as apparently HLA-restricted in a later analysis.

Specimen: PBMCs. This receptor was taken from a male donor in good health and CMV-seronegative. The gene calls are TRBV28 and TRBJ1-5; TRBD1 aligns across 7 bases. The CDR3 coding sequence is TGTGCCAGCAGTTCGCCACAGGGGTTGTCGGTTCAGCCCCAGCATTTT. This encodes CASSSPQGLSVQPQHF.